Shown below are 13 T cell receptor beta chains from a single sample sequenced in a study of blood T cells in healthy people across ages. Through a sample-barcoded 5' primer and a J-beta primer mix, a second PCR was run for roughly 6 to 12 cycles. In TCRdb, the 5' RACE reads were re-called with MiXCR into one record per CDR3 protein. The table has hundreds of thousands of distinct CDR3 sequences, less than 35% seen once. Sequenced: blood. The source of these receptors is a woman over 75 in good health.

CDR3: CASSYAGGSYNEQYF. CDR3 sequence (DNA): TGTGCCAGCAGTTACGCAGGGGGCTCCTACAATGAGCAGTACTTC. The rearrangement links TRBV6-5 to TRBJ2-1, with 8 bases aligning to TRBD1. The J call may be mistaken, given a closer DNA end match to TRBJ2-7. Germline assignment: CDR1 MNHEY and CDR2 SVGAGI. This CDR3 has 15 residues.

The V and J genes are TRBV6-1 and TRBJ2-4; a possible D gene is TRBD2 (5 bases). The germline gives CDR1 MNHNS, CDR2 SASEGT. V lost 2 bases and J 3 bases, leaving 11 bases between the germline ends. The CDR3 extends over 15 amino acids. CDR3 coding DNA: TGTGCCAGCAGTGAAACGAGGGTCGGCAAAAACATTCAGTACTTC. This translates into CASSETRVGKNIQYF.

This clonotype was seen a handful of times. This could be a read error, since a much larger clone is one nucleotide away. J is TRBJ2-3 and V is TRBV12-3 or TRBV12-4, with 7 bases aligning to TRBD2. The CDR3 runs to 13 residues. The J segment lost 5 bases and the V segment lost 5 bases, leaving 4 bases of the junction unmatched. The CDR3 loop is CASSPGGGDTQYF. In DNA form, the CDR3 reads TGTGCCAGCAGTCCCGGCGGGGGAGATACGCAGTATTTT.

This clonotype was counted ten times or more. The V and J genes are TRBV4-1 and TRBJ1-1; D is possibly TRBD1 (5 bases). CDR1 and CDR2 from the germline V gene are MGHRA and YSYEKL. Trimming took off 6 bases at V and 0 bases at J, with 14 bases between the two ends. The CDR3 has 15 amino acids. CDR3 bases: TGCGCCAGCAGACAGACGACAGATTTGAACACTGAAGCTTTCTTT. Encoded protein: CASRQTTDLNTEAFF.

In its sample, this clonotype was seen many times. The V and J genes are TRBV7-6 and TRBJ2-5, with 9 bases fitting TRBD2. The germline V gene encodes CDR1 SGHVS and CDR2 FNYEAQ. Trimming at V came to 1 base and at J to 5 bases, leaving 11 bases not matched to a gene. The CDR3 length is 17 residues. CDR3 residues: CASSLGPLAGIGETQYF. As DNA, the CDR3 is TGTGCCAGCAGCTTAGGCCCTCTAGCGGGGATAGGGGAGACCCAGTACTTC.

V is TRBV15 and J is TRBJ1-1; 11 positions agree with TRBD1. This CDR3 has 14 amino acids. J lost 4 bases, V lost 8 bases, and 6 bases had no gene match. The V gene's germline CDR1 is LNHNV and CDR2 YYDKDF (reference sequence). CDR3 bases: TGTGCCACCGTGAGGGGACAGGGGGGCACTGAAGCTTTCTTT. This translates into CATVRGQGGTEAFF.

This clonotype was observed at least ten times. V is TRBV4-3 and J is TRBJ2-1; 8 bases map to TRBD1. Germline CDR1 reads LGHNA; CDR2 reads YSLEER. This CDR3 contains 15 residues. V was clipped by 1 base and J by 7 bases; unmatched bases: 6. For the CDR3, the DNA is TGCGCCAGCAGCCAAGCACGGACAGGGCTAAATGAGCAGTTCTTC. This translates into CASSQARTGLNEQFF.

This clonotype was picked up many times. The chain links TRBV30 to TRBJ2-7; maybe TRBD2 (7 bases). V was pared by 4 bases and J by 4 bases, with 11 bases between. The CDR3 contains 12 residues. CDR1 GTSNPN and CDR2 SVGIG come from the germline V gene (reference sequence). The CDR3 here is CAWMGGAYEQYF. The CDR3 region has the DNA TGTGCCTGGATGGGGGGGGCGTACGAGCAGTACTTC.

This clonotype occurred many times. CDR3 bases: TGCGCCAGCAGCTTCGGACAGGCCACCTACGAGCAGTACTTC. The encoded protein is CASSFGQATYEQYF. The chain links TRBV5-1 to TRBJ2-7; 7 bases are shared with TRBD1. The junction had 4 bases not matched to a gene; V was cut back by 2 bases and J by 2 bases. The CDR3 totals 14 residues. Germline loops: CDR1 SGHRS, CDR2 YFSETQ.

This chain connects TRBV5-6 to TRBJ2-7; 11 nucleotides match TRBD2. There are 16 residues in the CDR3. V gave up 3 bases and J gave up 7 bases; unmatched junction bases: 12. Germline CDR1 SGHDT, CDR2 YYEEEE. The CDR3 loop reads CASSYRLAGLGNEQYF. CDR3 nucleotides: TGTGCCAGCAGCTACCGACTAGCGGGGTTAGGGAATGAGCAGTACTTC.

Many counts were recorded for this clonotype. The chain recombines TRBV7-2 with TRBJ1-2; 8 bases match TRBD1. The length of the CDR3 is 15 residues. Germline loops: CDR1 SGHTA, CDR2 FQGNSA. V trimming: 3 bases; J trimming: 4 bases; junction bases outside the gene matches: 7. This chain's CDR3 is CASSFSRTGSYGYTF. Here the CDR3 DNA reads TGTGCCAGCAGCTTCTCCAGGACAGGGAGCTATGGCTACACCTTC.

The V call is TRBV6-2 or TRBV6-3, the J call TRBJ2-1, with D perhaps matching TRBD1 or TRBD2 (5 bases each). The last part of the DNA fits TRBJ2-7 better; the J call may be wrong. The CDR3 runs to 15 residues. The germline CDR1 and CDR2 sequences are MNHEY and SVGEGT. CDR3 DNA sequence: TGTGCCAGCAGTGGGGGACCATTCTCCTACAATGAGCAGTACTTC. Encoded protein: CASSGGPFSYNEQYF.

At least ten counts were recorded for this clonotype. The chain joins TRBV7-2 to TRBJ1-1, with TRBD1 identical over 10 bases. The junction had 6 bases not matched to a gene; V was cut back by 10 bases and J by 1 base. The CDR3 is 14 amino acids. CDR1 and CDR2 from the germline V gene are SGHTA and FQGNSA. The CDR3 sequence: CATRQGAQNTEAFF. The CDR3 nucleotides read TGTGCCACCCGACAGGGGGCGCAGAACACTGAAGCTTTCTTT.